Each of the 24 T cell receptor beta chains below was sequenced from the same sample in a study of T cells expressing NK-cell markers. TCRdb reworked the 5' RACE reads into one entry per CDR3 protein, no DNA. The sample includes 500,000 to 700,000 distinct CDR3 sequences. Sequenced material: blood T cells: a sorted CD56 or NKG2C T cell subset, CD4+ or CD8+ T cells, or bulk PBMC T cells (not recorded which). The receptor set was obtained from a man aged 18 to 29 in good health.

The chain recombines TRBV11-2 with TRBJ2-5; TCRdb proposes TRBD2, but this gene call is untestable without DNA. This CDR3 comprises 16 residues. Germline V gene data show CDR1 as SGHAT and CDR2 as FQNNGV. The CDR3 loop reads CASSLFWREREETQYF.

This chain uses TRBV9 with TRBJ2-1; TCRdb designates TRBD1, a call that cannot be tested without DNA. CDR3 length equals 16 residues. The germline V gene has CDR1 SGDLS and CDR2 YYNGEE. The CDR3: CASSGWGSRPGNEQFF.

The CDR3: CASSLVPGDVSGYTF. This sequence joins TRBV7-8 and TRBJ1-2. The CDR3 loop spans 15 amino acids. Germline V gene data show CDR1 as SGHVS and CDR2 as FQNEAQ.

The V gene is TRBV20-1, the J gene TRBJ2-2; the D call from TCRdb, TRBD1, cannot be confirmed without DNA. The CDR3 length is 14 residues. From germline, CDR1 is DFQATT and CDR2 SNEGSKA (reference sequence). CDR3 sequence reads: CSARVTGVRRELFF.

This chain joins TRBV4-1 and TRBJ1-2. CDR3 size: 15 residues. Germline assignment: CDR1 MGHRA and CDR2 YSYEKL. CDR3 sequence: CASSQDRNRHYGYTF.

The chain is built from TRBV3-1 and TRBJ2-1. This CDR3 has 11 residues. Germline loops: CDR1 LGHDT, CDR2 YNNKEL (reference sequence). The CDR3 region is CASRSYGEQFF.

CDR3 loop: CASSQDLLAGGSTYNEQFF. The V gene is TRBV14, the J gene TRBJ2-1; TCRdb selects TRBD2, and the lack of DNA leaves this call unchecked. CDR3 length: 19 residues. The germline V gene has CDR1 SGHDN and CDR2 FVKESK.

The chain links TRBV6-1 to TRBJ2-1. The germline V gene encodes CDR1 MNHNS and CDR2 SASEGT. The CDR3 has 13 residues. CDR3 protein: CASRTNLVGEQFF.

The chain couples TRBV20-1 to TRBJ2-2; without DNA, the TCRdb call of TRBD1 cannot be checked. CDR3 length equals 12 residues. In germline, CDR1 is DFQATT, CDR2 SNEGSKA (reference sequence). CDR3 region: CSASRQAGELFF.

This rearrangement joins TRBV11-1 to TRBJ2-2; the TCRdb call, TRBD2, lacks DNA for checking. This CDR3 is 18 amino acids long. Germline-derived CDR1 and CDR2 are SGHAT and FQDESV (reference sequence). The CDR3 reads CASSLEGSGRENTGELFF.

This chain connects TRBV27 to TRBJ2-1; the D gene TCRdb calls, TRBD2, cannot be checked with no DNA. This CDR3 region has 17 residues. The germline CDR1 and CDR2 sequences are MNHEY and SMNVEV (reference sequence). The CDR3 sequence: CASSLLRLSGISGEQFF.

The chain is built from TRBV28 and TRBJ2-7; TCRdb selects TRBD1, and the lack of DNA leaves this call unchecked. Germline V lookup: CDR1 MDHEN, CDR2 SYDVKM. The CDR3 covers 15 residues. The CDR3 region is CASSPLSTGSYEQYF.

V usage is TRBV12-5 and J usage is TRBJ2-3; TCRdb calls TRBD1, which cannot be checked without DNA. This CDR3 is 16 amino acids long. Per germline, CDR1 LGHNT and CDR2 FRNRAP. The chain's CDR3 is CASRWSTATSTDTQYF.

The rearrangement uses TRBV29-1 and TRBJ2-1; the D call from TCRdb, TRBD2, cannot be confirmed without DNA. This CDR3 is 17 amino acids long. Germline V gene sequence: CDR1 SQVTM, CDR2 ANQGSEA. The CDR3 region is CSVEGLGLSLYYNEQFF.

The chain couples TRBV21-1 to TRBJ2-2; there is no DNA to check the TCRdb D call of TRBD1. TRBV21-1 is recorded as a pseudogene. The CDR3 has 15 residues. This chain's CDR3 is CASSKDRVNTGELFF.

The V and J genes are TRBV7-2 and TRBJ1-5; the D call from TCRdb, TRBD1, cannot be confirmed without DNA. This CDR3 has 14 residues. Germline CDR1 SGHTA, CDR2 FQGNSA. The CDR3 spells CASSSQGGNQPQHF.

The V and J genes are TRBV10-2 and TRBJ2-1; absent DNA, TCRdb's TRBD1 call cannot be checked. The CDR3 totals 13 residues. Germline V gives CDR1 WSHSY, CDR2 SAAADI. The CDR3 here is CASSGGAPNEQFF.

This rearrangement joins TRBV10-3 to TRBJ2-1; TCRdb gives TRBD1 as the D gene, but with no DNA this cannot be confirmed. The CDR3 runs 15 residues. CDR1 is ENHRY, CDR2 SYGVKD, per germline. The CDR3: CAGAVGTGAYDEQFF.

The chain employs TRBV5-5 and TRBJ2-7; the D gene TCRdb calls, TRBD1, cannot be checked with no DNA. Germline CDR1 is SGHKS and CDR2 is YYEKEE (reference sequence). The CDR3 runs 15 residues. CDR3 amino acids: CASSQAGTRSYEQYF.

The V and J genes are TRBV5-1 and TRBJ2-3; with no DNA, the TCRdb D assignment of TRBD1 cannot be verified. Germline CDR1 SGHRS, CDR2 YFSETQ. The CDR3 is made up of 19 amino acids. CDR3 in amino acids: CASSRDILGTGWSTDTQYF.

The CDR3 is CSARLGPEQFF. This chain connects TRBV20-1 to TRBJ2-1. The CDR3 spans 11 residues. Germline-derived CDR1 and CDR2 are DFQATT and SNEGSKA (reference sequence).

V usage is TRBV7-2 and J usage is TRBJ2-1; TCRdb gives TRBD1 as the D gene, but with no DNA this cannot be confirmed. The CDR3 length is 14 residues. Germline loops: CDR1 SGHTA, CDR2 FQGNSA. The CDR3 here is CASSLEGRSDEQFF.

The chain combines TRBV6-5 with TRBJ2-5; there is no DNA to check the TCRdb D call of TRBD2. The CDR3 consists of 16 residues. Germline V gene lookup returns CDR1 MNHEY and CDR2 SVGAGI. This chain's CDR3 is CASSLTSVKTKETQYF.

The gene calls are TRBV6-2 or TRBV6-3 and TRBJ2-7; TCRdb proposes TRBD1, but this gene call is untestable without DNA. Germline loops: CDR1 MNHEY, CDR2 SVGEGT. There are 14 residues in the CDR3. This CDR3 is CATTRQSNPYEQYF.